The count of the clone carrying this T cell receptor beta chain is one. V dropped 8 bases and J dropped 6; count of bases not matched to a gene: 15. Germline loops: CDR1 MDHEN, CDR2 SYDVKM. This CDR3 is built from 15 residues. Only in-frame clones appear in the TCRdb table, and some are missing; sequencing was by immunoSEQ multiplex PCR. The data contain millions of clones, just over 90% of them singletons. This entry is derived from a study of shared clonotypes between healthy human individuals. The TCR comes from a man between 18 and 35 years old in good health. Some clones in this sample may be carry-over from other donors' samples. This rearrangement joins TRBV28 to TRBJ2-7; 8 nucleotides line up with TRBD1. The sample consisted of naive CD4+ T cells from PBMCs. Subset reported: CD45RA+ positively selected. The DNA of the CDR3 is TGTGCCAGCGCCGGAGTGACAGGGGCAGTCGGCGAGCAGTACTTC. The encoded protein is CASAGVTGAVGEQYF.